This TCR beta chain appears in the sequencing data of a study of T cells in Graves' hyperthyroidism and ophthalmopathy. TCR beta CDR3 sequences were amplified from RNA transcripts. The study used the HTBI primer set for a first-round RT-PCR of the TCR CDR3. In TCRdb, the multiplex PCR reads were re-called with MiXCR into one record per CDR3 protein. This table has around 420,000 distinct CDR3 sequences, about 13% appearing once. Trimming stripped 4 bases from V and 4 bases from J, with 13 bases between. The CDR3 sequence is 14 residues long. Germline V gives CDR1 LNHDA, CDR2 SQIVND (reference sequence).

What was sequenced was blood. The chain couples TRBV19 to TRBJ1-2; possible D gene TRBD1, 5 bases. The sequence was collected from a woman aged 18-29 years with Graves' hyperthyroidism. The CDR3 coding sequence is TGTGCCAGTAGTAAACCATCCGACAGCTATGGCTACACCTTC. Translating it yields CASSKPSDSYGYTF.